The 21 T cell receptor beta chains below all came from one sample that was sequenced in a study of blood T cell repertoires in COVID-19. Sequenced by immunoSEQ multiplex PCR; TCRdb stores in-frame clones only, minus some. The sample has approximately 170,000 clones, roughly 80% seen once. Sequenced: peripheral blood. These receptors were obtained from a woman aged 45-60 years with acute or convalescent COVID-19.

The chain joins TRBV28 to TRBJ1-5, with TRBD1 identical over 8 bases. This CDR3 is 15 amino acids long. Germline-derived CDR1 and CDR2 are MDHEN and SYDVKM. Trimming took 6 bases from V and 0 from J; bases not matched to a gene: 4. The CDR3 sequence is CASSSGTGSNQPQHF. CDR3 bases: TGTGCCAGCAGCTCCGGGACAGGTAGCAATCAGCCCCAGCATTTT.

This sequence joins TRBV6-5 and TRBJ1-3; TRBD1 matches 11 bases. There are 15 residues in the CDR3. Trimming cost V 4 bases and J 5 bases; bases outside gene matches: 4. The germline V gene encodes CDR1 MNHEY and CDR2 SVGAGI. CDR3 DNA sequence: TGTGCCAGCAGTTCAGGACAGGGGGCGAGAAACACCATATATTTT. It is translated as CASSSGQGARNTIYF.

The genes are TRBV2 and TRBJ1-5; 7 nucleotides align to TRBD1. From germline, CDR1 is SNHLY and CDR2 FYNNEI. The CDR3 is made up of 13 amino acids. The junction had 2 bases not matched to a gene; V was cut back by 4 bases and J by 5 bases. CDR3 nucleotide sequence: TGTGCCAGCAGTGGACAGGGATATCAGCCCCAGCATTTT. Residues: CASSGQGYQPQHF.

As DNA, the CDR3 is TGTGCCAGCAGTGAAGCAAAGGGAGGGCTGGGGGCCAAAAACATTCAGTACTTC. Protein: CASSEAKGGLGAKNIQYF. V and J are TRBV2 and TRBJ2-4, with 7 bases identical to TRBD2. This CDR3 spans 18 amino acids. CDR1 and CDR2 from the germline V gene are SNHLY and FYNNEI. V dropped 0 bases and J dropped 1; count of bases not matched to a gene: 9.

The table lists this clone with a few counts. The chain combines TRBV28 with TRBJ2-1; D ambiguous. The V end lost 8 bases, the J end lost 7 bases, and 21 bases lay between the germline ends. CDR1 MDHEN and CDR2 SYDVKM come from the germline V gene. The CDR3 covers 15 residues. The CDR3, as DNA: TGTGCCAGCCGGTTAGAGTCTCCACCGAAGAATGAGCAGTTCTTC. This encodes CASRLESPPKNEQFF.

The chain carries TRBV5-6 and TRBJ1-2; the D is unclear. Germline CDR1 and CDR2: SGHDT and YYEEEE. The CDR3 covers 14 residues. The V end lost 5 bases, the J end lost 10 bases, and 21 bases lay between the germline ends. CDR3 nucleotide sequence: TGTGCCAGCAGAAAAAATGTTGTGGCGACTGCCTACACCTTC. Encoded protein: CASRKNVVATAYTF.

This clone has just a few counts. The V call is TRBV2, the J call TRBJ2-3; tentative D call: TRBD1 (5 bases). The CDR3 is 15 amino acids. Trimming removed 4 bases at V and 5 bases at J, with 16 bases between. Germline-derived CDR1 and CDR2 are SNHLY and FYNNEI. The CDR3: CASSARETVVDTQYF. The DNA for the CDR3 is TGTGCCAGCAGTGCGAGAGAGACAGTAGTAGATACGCAGTATTTT. Full variable domain (remainder filled in from reference TRBV2 and TRBJ2-3): EPEVTQTPSHQVTQMGQEVILRCVPISNHLYFYWYRQILGQKVEFLVSFYNNEISEKSEIFDDQFSVERPDGSNFTLKIRSTKLEDSAMYFCASSARETVVDTQYFGPGTRLTVL.

This clone occurred once. For the CDR3, the DNA is TGCGCCAGCAGCCCCGGGGGTACGGGTAATAGCAATCAGCCCCAGCATTTT. Translated, it gives CASSPGGTGNSNQPQHF. The chain links TRBV5-1 to TRBJ1-5; D is perhaps TRBD1 (5 bases). In germline, CDR1 is SGHRS, CDR2 YFSETQ. This CDR3 comprises 17 residues. With 4 bases removed from V and 0 bases from J, the gap between germline ends came to 17 bases.

The V gene is TRBV3-1 (or the pseudogene TRBV3-2), the J gene TRBJ2-1; possibly TRBD2 for D (6 bases). The V gene lost 5 bases and the J gene lost 7 bases, with 15 bases spanning the gap. Per germline, CDR1 LGHDT and CDR2 YNNKEL (reference sequence). This CDR3 spans 14 amino acids. The CDR3 region is CASSWGREINEQFF. The CDR3 DNA sequence: TGTGCCAGCAGCTGGGGACGGGAGATTAATGAGCAGTTCTTC.

The chain carries TRBV10-3 and TRBJ1-2, with D possibly TRBD1 on 6 matching bases. V was pared by 2 bases and J by 2 bases, with 12 bases between. In germline, CDR1 is ENHRY, CDR2 SYGVKD. This CDR3 comprises 15 residues. This CDR3 is CAISEGQNLNYGYTF. In DNA, the CDR3 is TGTGCCATCAGTGAGGGACAGAACCTCAACTATGGCTACACCTTC.

This rearrangement joins TRBV15 to TRBJ1-6; no clear D gene. Germline V CDR1 and CDR2: LNHNV, YYDKDF (reference sequence). Trimming stripped 0 bases from V and 8 bases from J, with 17 bases between. This CDR3 spans 17 amino acids. The CDR3 reads CATSRDIFSSGDSPLHF. As DNA, the CDR3 is TGTGCCACCAGCAGAGATATATTCAGTTCGGGTGATTCACCCCTCCACTTT.

J is TRBJ1-3 and V is TRBV12-5; D may be TRBD1 (5 bases). Germline values: CDR1 LGHNT, CDR2 FRNRAP. Trimming removed 4 bases from V and 2 bases from J, with 9 bases in between. The CDR3 consists of 14 residues. In DNA, the CDR3 is TGTGCTAGTGGTTCTGAAGGGGCTGGAAACACCATATATTTT. Translating it yields CASGSEGAGNTIYF.

The chain joins TRBV6-2 or TRBV6-3 to TRBJ1-2; 9 positions agree with TRBD1. Germline V gene lookup returns CDR1 MNHEY and CDR2 SVGEGT. The CDR3 has 13 amino acids. With 7 bases clipped from V and 8 bases from J, the junction kept 8 bases outside the gene matches. CDR3 loop: CASTPGQGVGYTF. CDR3 sequence (DNA): TGTGCCAGCACCCCGGGACAGGGAGTCGGCTACACCTTC.

This clone was counted a few times. The chain combines TRBV30 with TRBJ1-2; a weak D match, TRBD1 (5 bases). This CDR3 has 13 residues. Germline V lookup: CDR1 GTSNPN, CDR2 SVGIG (reference sequence). V lost 0 bases and J 8 bases, leaving 13 bases between the germline ends. DNA for the CDR3: TGTGCCTGGAGTGTACAGGCAATGAAAGGCTACACCTTC. Its translation: CAWSVQAMKGYTF.

Only a few counts were recorded for this clone. This rearrangement joins TRBV23-1 to TRBJ2-5, with 11 bases fitting TRBD2. TRBV23-1 is an ORF, and what it does is uncertain. Unmatched junction bases numbered 9, after V lost 0 bases and J lost 0 bases. The CDR3 is made up of 19 amino acids. The CDR3 DNA follows: TGCGCCAGCAGTCAATCTACGGCTAGCGGGAGGACTTACCAAGAGACCCAGTACTTC. Protein product: CASSQSTASGRTYQETQYF.

This chain uses TRBV28 with TRBJ1-2; D is unresolved. There are 13 residues in the CDR3. V shed 3 bases and J shed 4 bases, with 9 bases lying between them. Germline V lookup: CDR1 MDHEN, CDR2 SYDVKM. The CDR3 DNA sequence: TGTGCCAGCAGTTTCGTGACAAGCTATGGCTACACCTTC. It specifies CASSFVTSYGYTF.

The genes are TRBV19 and TRBJ2-1; 9 nucleotides line up with TRBD1. V was pared by 7 bases and J by 9 bases, with 13 bases of the junction left unmatched. This CDR3 comprises 15 residues. The germline V gene has CDR1 LNHDA and CDR2 SQIVND (reference sequence). The CDR3 bases are TGTGCCAGTACCATGACAGGGGGAAGGGTCGGTGAGCAGTTCTTC. Protein sequence: CASTMTGGRVGEQFF.

The J gene is TRBJ1-4, the V gene TRBV7-8, with D unclear. V gave up 5 bases and J gave up 7 bases, with 11 bases separating them. The germline CDR1 and CDR2 sequences are SGHVS and FQNEAQ. This CDR3 comprises 13 residues. The CDR3 reads CASSTPEGEKLFF. For the CDR3, the DNA is TGTGCCAGCAGCACGCCCGAGGGTGAAAAACTGTTTTTT.

This chain connects TRBV4-3 to TRBJ2-1; 9 positions agree with TRBD2. V shed 4 bases, J shed 4 bases, and the junction held 14 bases outside the gene matches. The CDR3 totals 18 residues. Germline V gene lookup returns CDR1 LGHNA and CDR2 YSLEER. The CDR3 sequence is CASSPRGLAGPLYNEQFF. The CDR3 DNA reads as TGCGCCAGCAGCCCGAGGGGCCTAGCGGGGCCCCTATACAATGAGCAGTTCTTC.

A remark on this clone: Other DNA sequences of this sample code for an identical CDR3. V and J are TRBV7-9 and TRBJ1-2, with D maybe TRBD1 (5 bases). The CDR3 has 15 amino acids. V lost 5 bases and J 5 bases, leaving 18 bases between the germline ends. The germline CDR1 and CDR2 sequences are SEHNR and FQNEAQ (reference sequence). CDR3 coding DNA: TGTGCCAGCAGCCCCGACAGAGGTCAATCTTATGGCTACACCTTC. Protein product: CASSPDRGQSYGYTF.

This chain joins TRBV5-4 and TRBJ1-1, with 8 bases that match TRBD1. Trimming cost V 1 base and J 8 bases; bases outside gene matches: 4. This CDR3 has 13 amino acids. Germline V gene data show CDR1 as SGHNT and CDR2 as YYREEE (reference sequence). The CDR3 spells CASSLPGTGEAFF. The CDR3 coding sequence is TGTGCCAGCAGCTTGCCCGGGACAGGAGAAGCTTTCTTT.